Sequencing of this T cell receptor beta chain was carried out in a study of blood T cell repertoires in COVID-19. Assignments of participants to cohorts depended upon their own reported clinical history. Among Cohort 3 donors, those recovered had two negative PCRs, clearance, or symptom resolution. The V and J ends lost 0 bases and 3 bases, in that order; junction bases with no gene match: 8. The CDR3 length is 16 residues. Germline-derived CDR1 and CDR2 are MNHEY and SVGEGT. Produced via immunoSEQ multiplex PCR; TCRdb's table is partial and in-frame only. This sample has fewer than 200,000 clones, with over 75% found just once.

The chain combines TRBV6-2 or TRBV6-3 with TRBJ2-7; 7 bases fit TRBD2. The specimen was PBMCs or T cells enriched from blood (not recorded which). This TCR came from a young woman who had recovered from COVID-19. CDR3 loop: CASSYSKERGGYEQYF. The DNA of the CDR3 is TGTGCCAGCAGTTACTCGAAGGAGCGGGGAGGCTACGAGCAGTACTTC.